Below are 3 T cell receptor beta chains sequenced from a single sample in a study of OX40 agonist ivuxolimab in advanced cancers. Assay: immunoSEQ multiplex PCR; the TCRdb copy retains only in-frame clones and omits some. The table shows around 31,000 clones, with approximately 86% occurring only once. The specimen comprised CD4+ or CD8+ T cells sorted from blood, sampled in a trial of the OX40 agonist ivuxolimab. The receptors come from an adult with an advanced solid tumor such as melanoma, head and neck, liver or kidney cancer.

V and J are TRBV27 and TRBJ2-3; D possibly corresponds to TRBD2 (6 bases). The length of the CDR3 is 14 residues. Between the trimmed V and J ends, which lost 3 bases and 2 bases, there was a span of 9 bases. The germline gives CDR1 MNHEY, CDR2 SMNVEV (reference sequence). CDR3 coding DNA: TGTGCCAGCAGTTTGGGACTTTACACAGATACGCAGTATTTT. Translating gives CASSLGLYTDTQYF.

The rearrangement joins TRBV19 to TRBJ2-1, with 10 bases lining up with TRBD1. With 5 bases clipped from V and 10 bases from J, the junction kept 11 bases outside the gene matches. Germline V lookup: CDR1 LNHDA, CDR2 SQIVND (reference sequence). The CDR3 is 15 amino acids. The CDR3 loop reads CASSPGQGGPSEQFF. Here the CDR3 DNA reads TGTGCCAGTAGTCCTGGACAGGGGGGACCATCCGAGCAGTTCTTC.

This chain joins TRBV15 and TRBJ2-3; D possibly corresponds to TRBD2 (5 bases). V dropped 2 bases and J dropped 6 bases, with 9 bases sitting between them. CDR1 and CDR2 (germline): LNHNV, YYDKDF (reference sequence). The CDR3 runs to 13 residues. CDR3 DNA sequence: TGTGCCACCAGCAGACTAGCATCGGATACGCAGTATTTT. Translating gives CATSRLASDTQYF.